These 31 T cell receptor beta chains were sequenced from one sample in a study of T cells in Graves' hyperthyroidism and ophthalmopathy. Amplification targeted TCR beta CDR3 regions from RNA transcripts. In the first-round RT-PCR of the TCR CDR3, the HTBI primer set was used. TCRdb reprocessed the multiplex PCR reads with MiXCR, giving one entry per CDR3 protein. The repertoire holds about 400,000 distinct CDR3 sequences, with just under 15% as singletons. The sequenced material came from blood. All receptors come from a woman aged 25 to 39 with Graves' hyperthyroidism.

V usage is TRBV15 and J usage is TRBJ1-5; no clear D. CDR3 length: 14 amino acids. In germline, CDR1 is LNHNV, CDR2 YYDKDF (reference sequence). The V and J ends lost 8 bases and 0 bases respectively, with 11 bases between them. In DNA, the CDR3 is TGTGCCACCGGTTCCCCGTATAGCAATCAGCCCCAGCATTTT. It yields the protein CATGSPYSNQPQHF.

This clonotype has ten or more counts. J is TRBJ2-7 and V is TRBV6-1; tentative D call: TRBD2 (6 bases). The germline V gene encodes CDR1 MNHNS and CDR2 SASEGT. The V gene lost 8 bases and the J gene lost 7 bases, with 24 bases spanning the gap. The CDR3 runs to 15 residues. CDR3 DNA sequence: TGTGCCAGCGGTACCTCGTCCGCGGGGTGGCTGGAGCAGTACTTC. Protein: CASGTSSAGWLEQYF.

This clonotype was recorded at least ten times. J is TRBJ2-1 and V is TRBV11-2; 9 bases map to TRBD1. CDR1 is SGHAT, CDR2 FQNNGV, per germline. The CDR3 extends over 15 amino acids. With 4 bases clipped from V and 7 bases from J, the junction kept 8 bases outside the gene matches. The CDR3 region is CASSSRRTGVNEQFF. The CDR3 coding sequence is TGTGCCAGCAGCTCCCGCCGGACAGGGGTAAATGAGCAGTTCTTC.

V is TRBV7-9 and J is TRBJ2-1, with D perhaps matching TRBD1 (5 bases). CDR3 length: 14 residues. The germline CDR1 and CDR2 sequences are SEHNR and FQNEAQ (reference sequence). The ends were cut back, 2 bases at V and 10 bases at J, with 15 bases in the middle. This chain's CDR3 is CASSLISGAGEQFF. CDR3 sequence (DNA): TGTGCCAGCAGCTTAATCTCTGGGGCTGGCGAGCAGTTCTTC.

There are many counts of this clonotype. The chain is built from TRBV28 and TRBJ1-1, with D uncertain. With 3 bases removed from V and 1 base from J, the gap between germline ends came to 12 bases. The CDR3 is 15 residues long. Germline CDR1 MDHEN, CDR2 SYDVKM. The CDR3: CASSFWTRTNTEAFF. CDR3 in DNA: TGTGCCAGCAGTTTTTGGACCCGAACGAACACTGAAGCTTTCTTT.

This clonotype was counted between two and nine times. The CDR3 nucleotides read TGTGCCAGCAGTTACTCGAAAGTCAGGGTGACCTGGGAGCAGTACTTC. As protein: CASSYSKVRVTWEQYF. V gene TRBV6-5 combines with J gene TRBJ2-7; D is perhaps TRBD1 (5 bases). In germline, CDR1 is MNHEY, CDR2 SVGAGI. The CDR3 is 16 amino acids. Trimming stripped 0 bases from V and 7 bases from J, with 19 bases between.

The chain joins TRBV6-4 to TRBJ2-1; D is ambiguous. Germline V gives CDR1 MRHNA, CDR2 SNTAGT. The germline V and J ends were trimmed by 0 bases and 2 bases, with 8 bases remaining between them. The CDR3 length is 15 residues. CDR3 DNA sequence: TGTGCCAGCAGTGACTCTGAGGTTACCTACAATGAGCAGTTCTTC. Amino acids: CASSDSEVTYNEQFF.

There are a few counts of this clonotype. The chain combines TRBV3-1 with TRBJ2-4; 7 bases align to TRBD2. This CDR3 has 18 residues. CDR1 and CDR2 from the germline V gene are LGHDT and YNNKEL (reference sequence). J was trimmed by 0 bases and V by 2 bases; bases with no gene match: 10. The DNA for the CDR3 is TGTGCCAGCAGCCAAATGCTAGCGGATCCGCTAGCCAAAAACATTCAGTACTTC. This gives the protein CASSQMLADPLAKNIQYF.

The gene calls are TRBV29-1 and TRBJ2-3; a weak D match, TRBD1 (5 bases). In germline, CDR1 is SQVTM, CDR2 ANQGSEA. The V end was cut by 7 bases, the J end by 6 bases, with 17 bases between. CDR3 size: 13 residues. As DNA, the CDR3 is TGCAGCGGTCGTCCCCGTGGGGCGGATACGCAGTATTTT. Protein product: CSGRPRGADTQYF.

This clonotype was recorded many times. This CDR3 is CASSLPSTARDQFF. CDR3 nucleotides: TGTGCCAGCAGTTTACCCTCAACGGCAAGGGACCAGTTCTTC. This sequence joins TRBV28 and TRBJ2-1; either TRBD1 or TRBD2 may supply D (5 bases each). CDR1 MDHEN and CDR2 SYDVKM come from the germline V gene. Trimming shortened V by 2 bases and J by 13 bases, and 18 bases separated the two germline ends. This CDR3 spans 14 amino acids.

This clonotype came up many times. The chain uses TRBV3-1 and TRBJ2-1, with 7 bases lining up with TRBD2. CDR3 length equals 11 residues. Per germline, CDR1 LGHDT and CDR2 YNNKEL (reference sequence). V dropped 6 bases and J dropped 9; count of bases not matched to a gene: 2. CDR3 residues: CASRTGGEQFF. The CDR3 DNA reads TGTGCCAGCAGAACGGGAGGTGAGCAGTTCTTC.

The V call is TRBV20-1, the J call TRBJ2-4; 9 bases are a match to TRBD2. Germline CDR1 DFQATT, CDR2 SNEGSKA (reference sequence). The CDR3 is 16 amino acids. V was clipped by 5 bases and J by 0 bases; unmatched bases: 8. As DNA, the CDR3 is TGCAGTGCTGCGCCTGAACTAGCGGGAGCCAAAAACATTCAGTACTTC. It encodes CSAAPELAGAKNIQYF.

In its sample, this clonotype was seen a few times. The chain recombines TRBV6-2 or TRBV6-3 with TRBJ2-1, with D possibly being TRBD2 (6 bases). The V and J ends lost 8 bases and 10 bases respectively, with 12 bases between them. CDR3 length: 11 residues. Germline V CDR1 and CDR2: MNHEY, SVGEGT. The CDR3 DNA sequence: TGTGCCAGCTCGGTGGCGGGGGAGCAGTTCTTC. Translating it yields CASSVAGEQFF.

This clonotype was picked up many times. The chain links TRBV9 to TRBJ2-5, with 11 bases lining up with TRBD2. CDR1 and CDR2 (germline): SGDLS, YYNGEE. The V and J ends lost 4 bases and 1 base, in that order; junction bases with no gene match: 6. The CDR3 is made up of 16 amino acids. The CDR3 loop is CASSPGTSGVQETQYF. The CDR3 bases are TGTGCCAGCAGCCCTGGGACTAGCGGAGTCCAAGAGACCCAGTACTTC.

With respect to this clonotype: The CDR3 does not close with the conserved phenylalanine or tryptophan, likely indicating a read error. The genes are TRBV10-3 and TRBJ2-2; the match to TRBD1 covers 9 bases. In germline, CDR1 is ENHRY, CDR2 SYGVKD. There are 19 residues in the CDR3. After removal of 6 bases from V and 0 bases from J, the junction contained 14 bases not matched to a gene. CDR3 sequence: CAIRGPGQGKPPNTGELFL. CDR3 nucleotides: TGTGCCATCAGGGGCCCGGGACAGGGTAAGCCCCCGAACACCGGGGAGCTGTTTCTT.

This chain links TRBV24-1 with TRBJ1-4; D not certain. In germline, CDR1 is KGHDR, CDR2 SFDVKD. The V end lost 3 bases, the J end lost 3 bases, and 16 bases lay between the germline ends. The CDR3 is 17 residues long. The CDR3 here is CATSDPSGGPANEKLFF. CDR3 bases: TGTGCCACCAGTGATCCATCCGGTGGACCGGCTAATGAAAAACTGTTTTTT.

This clonotype was detected many times. This chain uses TRBV5-1 with TRBJ2-3; no reliable D call. CDR1 and CDR2 (germline): SGHRS, YFSETQ. The CDR3 totals 15 residues. Deletions cut 0 bases from V and 0 bases from J, with 8 bases between. The CDR3 loop reads CASSLGQTSTDTQYF. The CDR3 DNA reads as TGCGCCAGCAGCTTGGGACAAACCAGCACAGATACGCAGTATTTT.

This clonotype was counted between two and nine times. The CDR3 sequence is CASSPGRSTYNEQFF. The CDR3 nucleotides read TGTGCCAGCAGCCCGGGACGGTCCACTTACAATGAGCAGTTCTTC. The chain uses TRBV5-6 and TRBJ2-1; D may correspond to TRBD1 or TRBD2 (5 bases each). The V gene lost 4 bases and the J gene lost 4 bases, with 15 bases spanning the gap. From germline, CDR1 is SGHDT and CDR2 YYEEEE. The CDR3 has 15 amino acids.

This clonotype was found a few times. The rearrangement links TRBV19 to TRBJ2-2; D gene ambiguous. Germline assignment: CDR1 LNHDA and CDR2 SQIVND (reference sequence). V was clipped by 9 bases and J by 3 bases, with 17 bases between them. The CDR3 loop spans 15 amino acids. The CDR3 region is CASLRSRSDTGELFF. CDR3 sequence (DNA): TGTGCCAGCCTGAGGTCCAGGTCCGACACCGGGGAGCTGTTTTTT.

The chain employs TRBV20-1 and TRBJ2-5, with TRBD2 matching over 8 bases. V lost 5 bases, J lost 5 bases, and 16 bases stayed unmatched. Germline CDR1 is DFQATT and CDR2 is SNEGSKA (reference sequence). The CDR3 covers 16 residues. The CDR3 protein is CSALTLSRGVLETQYF. The CDR3 DNA reads as TGCAGTGCTCTCACCCTTTCGCGGGGGGTTCTGGAGACCCAGTACTTC.

The rearrangement joins TRBV7-9 to TRBJ1-3; perhaps TRBD1 as D (5 bases). The germline CDR1 and CDR2 sequences are SEHNR and FQNEAQ (reference sequence). Trimming cost V 5 bases and J 7 bases, with 12 bases left between them. The CDR3 spans 13 residues. CDR3 protein: CASSRGLSNTIYF. The CDR3 nucleotides read TGTGCCAGCAGCAGGGGACTTTCGAACACCATATATTTT.

In this sample, this clonotype turned up many times. This rearrangement joins TRBV20-1 to TRBJ2-7; D is unclear. CDR3 length: 10 amino acids. The germline V gene has CDR1 DFQATT and CDR2 SNEGSKA (reference sequence). The CDR3 DNA reads TGCAGCACAACCTCAGGCGAGCAGTACTTC. Residues: CSTTSGEQYF.

This clonotype has a handful of counts. The rearrangement joins TRBV11-2 to TRBJ2-7; D ambiguous. V was trimmed by 7 bases and J by 3 bases, leaving 16 bases between them. This CDR3 spans 14 amino acids. Germline CDR1 and CDR2: SGHAT and FQNNGV. This CDR3 reads CASTFGRAYYEQYF. The CDR3 nucleotides read TGTGCCAGCACCTTCGGTAGGGCTTACTACGAGCAGTACTTC.

The chain carries TRBV27 and TRBJ2-2, with TRBD2 matching 9 bases. Germline trimming cut 8 bases from V and 7 bases from J; bases unmatched to any gene: 17. The CDR3 is 17 amino acids. Germline V CDR1 and CDR2: MNHEY, SMNVEV (reference sequence). CDR3 nucleotides: TGTGCCAGCCGCTATTTGATAGCGGGAGTAGAGGGCGGGGAGCTGTTTTTT. This gives the protein CASRYLIAGVEGGELFF.

This clonotype was detected many times. The chain recombines TRBV3-1 with TRBJ1-1, with D perhaps matching TRBD1 (6 bases). From germline, CDR1 is LGHDT and CDR2 YNNKEL (reference sequence). The CDR3 runs to 16 residues. Between the trimmed V and J ends, which lost 6 bases and 1 base, there was a span of 18 bases. CDR3 region: CASSDPGDLRNTEAFF. CDR3 in DNA: TGTGCCAGCAGTGACCCAGGGGATTTAAGGAACACTGAAGCTTTCTTT.

There are a few counts of this clonotype. This may be a read error, as it is one base from a much larger clone. The chain is built from TRBV20-1 and TRBJ1-1; D is perhaps TRBD1 (5 bases). This CDR3 has 14 amino acids. CDR1 is DFQATT, CDR2 SNEGSKA, per germline (reference sequence). CDR3 sequence (DNA): TGCAGTGCTAGGGTGTCGGGGCTCAACACTGAAGCTTCCTTT. Translated: CSARVSGLNTEASF.

The chain links TRBV6-1 to TRBJ2-7, with D possibly matching TRBD2 (6 bases). This CDR3 region has 16 residues. Germline-derived CDR1 and CDR2 are MNHNS and SASEGT. Trimming pared 7 bases from V and 3 bases from J, leaving 22 bases between. CDR3: CASTIRGIANDYEQYF. The CDR3 DNA follows: TGTGCCAGCACCATACGGGGGATAGCAAATGACTACGAGCAGTACTTC.

This clonotype was counted many times. The chain carries TRBV30 and TRBJ2-5, with D tentatively TRBD2 (5 bases). Trimming shortened V by 4 bases and J by 1 base, and 10 bases separated the two germline ends. CDR3 size: 13 residues. Germline lookup yields CDR1 GTSNPN and CDR2 SVGIG (reference sequence). The CDR3 spells CAWTASSQETQYF. The CDR3 coding sequence is TGTGCCTGGACCGCTAGCAGCCAAGAGACCCAGTACTTC.

This clonotype showed up many times. The chain carries TRBV7-9 and TRBJ2-1; 11 bases align to TRBD2. The CDR3 runs to 17 residues. Germline trimming cut 6 bases from V and 5 bases from J; bases unmatched to any gene: 12. The V gene's germline CDR1 is SEHNR and CDR2 FQNEAQ (reference sequence). CDR3 DNA: TGTGCCAGCAGTTCCATCGCCGGGACTAGCGGACACAATGAGCAGTTCTTC. This gives the protein CASSSIAGTSGHNEQFF. Filled out from reference TRBV7-9 and TRBJ2-1, the complete variable domain reads DTGVSQNPRHKITKRGQNVTFRCDPISEHNRLYWYRQTLGQGPEFLTYFQNEAQLEKSRLLSDRFSAERPKGSFSTLEIQRTEQGDSAMYLCASSSIAGTSGHNEQFFGPGTRLTVL.

This clonotype came up many times. The chain uses TRBV27 and TRBJ1-5; D not certain. The ends were cut back, 5 bases at V and 7 bases at J, with 18 bases in the middle. Germline loops: CDR1 MNHEY, CDR2 SMNVEV (reference sequence). The CDR3 totals 15 residues. The CDR3 nucleotides are TGTGCCAGCAGTCCTCGTTCCCCTGTATCACAGCCCCAGCATTTT. Protein product: CASSPRSPVSQPQHF.

This clonotype showed up many times. This sequence joins TRBV20-1 and TRBJ2-5; possible D gene TRBD2, 6 bases. In germline, CDR1 is DFQATT, CDR2 SNEGSKA (reference sequence). This CDR3 is built from 16 residues. The V end was cut by 0 bases, the J end by 6 bases, with 20 bases between. CDR3 DNA: TGCAGTGCTAGAGATGGGTTGCGGGATTGGGGAAAGACCCAGTACTTC. Protein sequence: CSARDGLRDWGKTQYF.